Sequencing of this T cell receptor (beta chain) was carried out in a study of patients and donors after allogeneic stem cell transplantation. Trimming shortened V by 2 bases and J by 4 bases, and 15 bases separated the two germline ends. The CDR3 sequence is 15 residues long. The germline V gene has CDR1 SGHRS and CDR2 YFSETQ. TCRdb re-analysed the RT-PCR reads in MiXCR, keeping a single row per CDR3 protein. The table includes about a million distinct CDR3 sequences, roughly 18% detected once. This clonotype was detected only a few times. This rearrangement joins TRBV5-1 to TRBJ1-1; D not certain. The sample taken for sequencing was blood, either unsorted or a sorted T cell fraction (not recorded which). The receptor was isolated from a human donor who was either an allogeneic HSCT recipient or a stem cell or donor lymphocyte infusion donor (not recorded which). It is not recorded whose cells these are; they may come from a transplant donor. CDR3 protein: CASSLLGRLSTEAFF. The CDR3 coding sequence is TGCGCCAGCAGCTTACTCGGGCGCCTGAGCACTGAAGCTTTCTTT.